A selection of T cell receptor beta chains follows, all from one sample in a study of regulatory T cells in long-lasting Graves disease. TCRdb reprocessed the multiplex PCR reads via MiXCR and lists one record per CDR3 protein. The sample carries a few hundred thousand distinct CDR3 sequences, less than 30% recorded once. Sample: peripheral blood mononuclear cells (PBMCs), taken when the disease was refractory, from a patient treated with antithyroid drugs. The source is a woman aged 40 to 50 with Graves disease. The conserved cysteine and the conserved F or W are not part of the CDR3 here. Clone size appears in some rows only: once, few, many, or a class for an expanded clone.

clone size,J gene,V gene,CDR3 protein
many,TRBJ1-4,TRBV12-5,ASGLVRQGLATNEKLF
few,TRBJ2-3,TRBV11-2,ASSLGSDTQY
many,TRBJ1-2,TRBV19,ASSMGGQDPDYGYT
many,TRBJ2-7,TRBV28,ASSSNSPYEQY
.,TRBJ1-1,TRBV29-1,SVEDLMYTEAF
many,TRBJ1-1,TRBV19,ASSMKRGSTEAF
many,TRBJ2-5,TRBV7-3,ASSLTRGEETQY
few,TRBJ2-7,TRBV7-9,ASSPEGSPRRAYEQY
.,TRBJ1-4,TRBV28,ASSSGTGAPGTTNEKLF
few,TRBJ1-5,TRBV11-2,ASSSDRGPSNQPQH
.,TRBJ1-1,TRBV19,ASSTRDKAF
.,TRBJ2-5,TRBV2,ASGRRETGETQY
few,TRBJ1-1,TRBV7-9,ASSLKPDRGGTEAF
.,TRBJ2-5,TRBV5-1,ASSLVGALQETQY
.,TRBJ1-1,TRBV20-1,SASLEYTEAF
few,TRBJ2-7,TRBV11-3,ASSQTSGSFVQY
few,TRBJ2-1,TRBV18,ASSQLAGMGV
many,TRBJ1-1,TRBV20-1,SATGHKNTEAF
.,TRBJ1-3,TRBV29-1,SVMTGTGNTIY
.,TRBJ1-1,TRBV5-1,ASSLVGGTTEAF
many,TRBJ2-5,TRBV7-9,ASSLGELIETQY
many,TRBJ1-2,TRBV7-9,ASSLRTVNYGYT